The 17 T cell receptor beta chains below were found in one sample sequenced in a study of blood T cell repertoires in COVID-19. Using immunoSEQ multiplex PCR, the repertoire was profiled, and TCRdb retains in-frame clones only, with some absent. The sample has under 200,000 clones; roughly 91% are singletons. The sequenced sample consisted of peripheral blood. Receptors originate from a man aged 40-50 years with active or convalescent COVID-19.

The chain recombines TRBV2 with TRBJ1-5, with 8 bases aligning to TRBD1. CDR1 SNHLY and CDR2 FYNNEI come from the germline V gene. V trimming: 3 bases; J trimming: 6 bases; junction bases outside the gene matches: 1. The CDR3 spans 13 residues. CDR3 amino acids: CASSDRGLQPQHF. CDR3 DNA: TGTGCCAGCAGTGACAGGGGGCTTCAGCCCCAGCATTTT. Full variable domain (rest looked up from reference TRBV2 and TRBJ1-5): EPEVTQTPSHQVTQMGQEVILRCVPISNHLYFYWYRQILGQKVEFLVSFYNNEISEKSEIFDDQFSVERPDGSNFTLKIRSTKLEDSAMYFCASSDRGLQPQHFGDGTRLSIL.

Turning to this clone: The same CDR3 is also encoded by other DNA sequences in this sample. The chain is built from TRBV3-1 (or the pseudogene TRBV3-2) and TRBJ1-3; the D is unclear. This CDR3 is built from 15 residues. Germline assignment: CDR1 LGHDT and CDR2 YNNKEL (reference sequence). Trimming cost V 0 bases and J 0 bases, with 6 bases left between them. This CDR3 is CASSQEGGSGNTIYF. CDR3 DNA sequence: TGTGCCAGCAGCCAAGAGGGAGGCTCTGGAAACACCATATATTTT.

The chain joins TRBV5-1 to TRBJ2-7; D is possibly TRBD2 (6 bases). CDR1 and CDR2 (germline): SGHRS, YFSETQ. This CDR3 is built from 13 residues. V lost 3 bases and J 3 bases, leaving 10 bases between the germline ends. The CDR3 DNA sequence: TGCGCCAGCAGCTGGGACGGGGGCTACGAGCAGTACTTC. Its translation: CASSWDGGYEQYF.

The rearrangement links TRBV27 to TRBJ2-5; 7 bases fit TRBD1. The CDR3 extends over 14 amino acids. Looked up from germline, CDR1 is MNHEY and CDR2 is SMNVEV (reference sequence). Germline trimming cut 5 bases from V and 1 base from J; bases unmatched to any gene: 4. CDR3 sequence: CASSATGAQETQYF. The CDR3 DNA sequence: TGTGCCAGCAGTGCAACAGGGGCCCAAGAGACCCAGTACTTC.

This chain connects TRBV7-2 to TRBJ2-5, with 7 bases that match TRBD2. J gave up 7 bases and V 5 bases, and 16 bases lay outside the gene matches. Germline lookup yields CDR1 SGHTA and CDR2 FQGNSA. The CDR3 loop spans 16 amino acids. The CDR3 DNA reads TGTGCCAGCAGCCCCACGGGACTAATCCAGGTTGGGACCCAGTACTTC. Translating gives CASSPTGLIQVGTQYF.

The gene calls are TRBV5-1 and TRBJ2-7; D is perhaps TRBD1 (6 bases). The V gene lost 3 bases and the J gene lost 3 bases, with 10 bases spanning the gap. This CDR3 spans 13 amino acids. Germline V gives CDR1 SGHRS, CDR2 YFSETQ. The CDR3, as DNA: TGCGCCAGCAGCTCTCCAGGGGACTACGAGCAGTACTTC. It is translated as CASSSPGDYEQYF.

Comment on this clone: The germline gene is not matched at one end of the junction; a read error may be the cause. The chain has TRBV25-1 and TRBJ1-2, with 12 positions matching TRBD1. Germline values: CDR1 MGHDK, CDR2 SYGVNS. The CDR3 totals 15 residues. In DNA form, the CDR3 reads TGCACCCTAGGGGGACAGGGGGCGGGGAAATATGGCTACACCTTC. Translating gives CTLGGQGAGKYGYTF.

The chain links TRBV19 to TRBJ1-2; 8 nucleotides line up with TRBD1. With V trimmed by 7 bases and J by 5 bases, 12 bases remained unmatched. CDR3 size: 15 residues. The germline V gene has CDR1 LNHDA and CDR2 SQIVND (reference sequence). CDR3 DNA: TGTGCCAGTACCCCCCCGGACAGGGCAGGGTATGGCTACACCTTC. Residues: CASTPPDRAGYGYTF.

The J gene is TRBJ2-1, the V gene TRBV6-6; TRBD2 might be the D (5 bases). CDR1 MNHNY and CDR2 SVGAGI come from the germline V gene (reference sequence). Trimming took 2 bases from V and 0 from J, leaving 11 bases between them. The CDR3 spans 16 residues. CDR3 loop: CASSYRQTTSYNEQFF. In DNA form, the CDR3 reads TGTGCCAGCAGTTACCGGCAGACTACCTCCTACAATGAGCAGTTCTTC.

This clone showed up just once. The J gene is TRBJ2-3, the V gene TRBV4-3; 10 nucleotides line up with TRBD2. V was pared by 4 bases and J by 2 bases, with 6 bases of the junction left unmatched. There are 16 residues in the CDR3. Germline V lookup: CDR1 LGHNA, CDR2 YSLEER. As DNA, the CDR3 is TGCGCCAGCAGCCCATCTAGCGGGGGTTTCACAGATACGCAGTATTTT. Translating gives CASSPSSGGFTDTQYF.

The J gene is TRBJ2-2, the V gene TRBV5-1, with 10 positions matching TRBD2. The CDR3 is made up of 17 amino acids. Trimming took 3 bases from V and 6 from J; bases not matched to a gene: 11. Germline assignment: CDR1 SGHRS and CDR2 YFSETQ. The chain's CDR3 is CASSSGAGTSVSGELFF. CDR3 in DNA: TGCGCCAGCAGCTCTGGGGCCGGGACTAGCGTATCCGGGGAGCTGTTTTTT. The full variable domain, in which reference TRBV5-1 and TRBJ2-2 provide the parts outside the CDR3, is KAGVTQTPRYLIKTRGQQVTLSCSPISGHRSVSWYQQTPGQGLQFLFEYFSETQRNKGNFPGRFSGRQFSNSRSEMNVSTLELGDSALYLCASSSGAGTSVSGELFFGEGSRLTVL.

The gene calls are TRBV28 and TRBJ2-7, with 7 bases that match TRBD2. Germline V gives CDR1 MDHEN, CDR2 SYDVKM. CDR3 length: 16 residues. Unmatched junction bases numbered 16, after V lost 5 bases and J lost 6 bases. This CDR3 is CASSTRVGGRKGEQYF. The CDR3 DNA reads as TGTGCCAGCAGTACGCGGGTCGGGGGGAGGAAGGGCGAGCAGTACTTC.

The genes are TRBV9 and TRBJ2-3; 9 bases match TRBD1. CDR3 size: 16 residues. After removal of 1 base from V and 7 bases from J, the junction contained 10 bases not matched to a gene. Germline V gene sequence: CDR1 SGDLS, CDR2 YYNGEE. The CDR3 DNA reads TGTGCCAGCAGCGTAAGGGCCGGGACAGGGAGTAATACGCAGTATTTT. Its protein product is CASSVRAGTGSNTQYF.

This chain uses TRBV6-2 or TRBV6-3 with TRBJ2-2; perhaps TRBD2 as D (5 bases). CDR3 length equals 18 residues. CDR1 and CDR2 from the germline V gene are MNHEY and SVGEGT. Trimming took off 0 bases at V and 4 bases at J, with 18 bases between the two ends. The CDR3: CASSYSGSGAAGTGELFF. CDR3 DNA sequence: TGTGCCAGCAGTTACTCTGGAAGCGGCGCCGCGGGCACCGGGGAGCTGTTTTTT.

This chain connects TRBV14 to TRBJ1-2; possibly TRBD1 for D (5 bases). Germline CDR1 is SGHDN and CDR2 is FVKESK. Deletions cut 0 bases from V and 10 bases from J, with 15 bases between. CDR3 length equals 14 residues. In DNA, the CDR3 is TGTGCCAGCAGCCAAGAAACGGCATTTGGGGCCTACACCTTC. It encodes CASSQETAFGAYTF. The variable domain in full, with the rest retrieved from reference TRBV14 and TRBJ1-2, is EAGVTQFPSHSVIEKGQTVTLRCDPISGHDNLYWYRRVMGKEIKFLLHFVKESKQDESGMPNNRFLAERTGGTYSTLKVQPAELEDSGVYFCASSQETAFGAYTFGSGTRLTVV.

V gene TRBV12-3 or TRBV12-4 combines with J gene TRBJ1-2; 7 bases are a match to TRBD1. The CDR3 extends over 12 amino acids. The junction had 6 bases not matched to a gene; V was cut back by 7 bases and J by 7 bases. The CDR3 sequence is CASTQGGSGYTF. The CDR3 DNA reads TGTGCCAGCACCCAGGGGGGAAGTGGCTACACCTTC.

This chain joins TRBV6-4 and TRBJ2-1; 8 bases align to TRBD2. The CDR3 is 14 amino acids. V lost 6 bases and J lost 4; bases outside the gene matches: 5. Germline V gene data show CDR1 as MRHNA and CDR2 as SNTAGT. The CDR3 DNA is TGTGCCAGCAGACTAGCGGCCGAATACAATGAGCAGTTCTTC. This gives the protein CASRLAAEYNEQFF.